This T cell receptor beta chain comes out of a study of PD-1 blockade in classical Hodgkin lymphoma (dated by TCRdb to the early 2020s). Notes on the research overall: Nivolumab dosing was 3 mg/kg intravenously every 2 weeks, continuing until either disease progression or unacceptable toxicity. The study used TCR beta sequencing and CyTOF to define a peripheral blood immune signature of response to PD-1 blockade in classical Hodgkin lymphoma. Overall study outcomes, separate from this receptor: Baseline diversity similar to that of newly diagnosed patients was observed in trial patients achieving complete response, whereas significantly lower diversity was observed in partial responders and progressors. Baseline TCR diversity was reported as lower in newly diagnosed patients than in healthy donors, and lower still in relapsed/refractory patients. CD4+ but not CD8+ TCR diversity rose significantly by C4D1 (p=0.0027 vs p=0.16), most apparent in complete responders (p=0.02). Diversity was lower in patients who began nivolumab less than 1 year after ASCT, so these patients were left out of later analyses to avoid confounding by immune reconstitution. The study was restricted to a single clinical trial cohort, and the causes of repertoire differences, possibly disease activity or prior therapy, were left undefined.

Genomic DNA was isolated using the Qiagen DNeasy kit from unsorted PBMCs as well as from negatively selected CD4+ and CD8+ fractions. TCR beta CDR3 regions were subjected to amplification by immunoSEQ multiplex PCR with primers that anneal to V and J segments. Amplification bias was minimized using a synthetic immune receptor repertoire, and residual bias was removed computationally after sequencing. On the study's bioinformatics: Repertoire diversity was quantified as the Shannon entropy index using custom Python scripts. Unsorted, CD4+ and CD8+ repertoires were examined separately, except in combined analyses, for which CD4+ and CD8+ sequences were merged in silico. A clone counted as expanded when the clone's frequency after treatment rose at least 2-fold relative to C1D1, and clones undetected at baseline were given a pseudocount of 0.5. Singleton clones were defined as clones with 0 or 1 copy at C1D1, and non-singleton clones were defined as clones with 2 or more copies. By matching protein sequences in sorted samples from the same patient, clones expanded in unsorted samples were annotated as CD4+, CD8+ or unknown. Wilcoxon tests were applied to paired samples to test diversity changes from C1D1 to C4D1. Held by TCRdb, this immuneACCESS table contains in-frame sequences only and omits some clones. Under half of the omission traces to an unresolved V gene where checked; the cause of the rest is unknown. The DNA gave D and trimming, while V, J and clone size come from that table. The sample profile shows about 13,000 clones; approximately 83% of them were found once. Jointly, the top ten make up roughly 0.88% of the sample.

What the time point label conveys for this sample: cycle 4 day 1 (C4D1), after less than seven weeks of nivolumab. All trial patients had relapsed after autologous stem cell transplantation, with cohorts A, B and C differing in prior brentuximab vedotin exposure. A Miltenyi CD4+ T cell isolation kit was used for magnetic negative selection to purify CD4+ T cells from thawed PBMCs. The trial cohort was composed of about 54 patients with relapsed/refractory classical Hodgkin lymphoma, for whom complete response, partial response or progressive disease was recorded as best overall response. In the multi-cohort phase II CheckMate 205 trial, trial patients received single-agent nivolumab. An independent review committee assessed best overall response using the 2007 International Working Group response criteria. PBMCs from the trial were collected at three points: immediately before nivolumab initiation (C1D1), and during therapy at cycle 2 day 1 and cycle 4 day 1. Peripheral blood was collected in 8 mL Vacutainer Cell Preparation Tubes, from which PBMCs were isolated by centrifugation and then cryopreserved. Purified CD4+ and CD8+ fractions were prepared only for cases in which an additional PBMC sample was available. Magnetically labelled cells were removed on LS columns in a quadroMACS separator, and the flow-through was collected as the purified fraction.

As regards this clone: The antigen it recognizes is unknown. Base qualities are missing; no much larger clone stands one base away.

Sequences SGHRS (CDR1) and YFSETQ (CDR2) are obtained from the germline V gene. From its cysteine to its phenylalanine, the CDR3 spans 14 amino acids. Left in the record is the CDR3 DNA by itself, 42 bases read in frame from the first base. V is pruned by 0 bases and J by 5 bases, leaving 1 base of the junction without a gene match. The rearranged segments are TRBV5-1 and TRBJ1-1, with 10 junctional bases fitting TRBD1. This specimen was CD4+ T cells from blood, taken before the fourth cycle of nivolumab. This TCR came from a human donor with classical Hodgkin lymphoma. The DNA sequence is given as TGCGCCAGCAGCTTGGGGACAGGGGGAACTGAAGCTTTCTTT. This yields the protein CASSLGTGGTEAFF. Outside the CDR3, residues come from the reference TRBV5-1 and TRBJ1-1 proteins, so the full variable domain is: KAGVTQTPRYLIKTRGQQVTLSCSPISGHRSVSWYQQTPGQGLQFLFEYFSETQRNKGNFPGRFSGRQFSNSRSEMNVSTLELGDSALYLCASSLGTGGTEAFFGQGTRLTVV.